The 32 T cell receptor beta chains listed next were all sequenced from one sample in a study of blood T cell repertoires in COVID-19 (dated by TCRdb to the early 2020s). The library came from the immunoSEQ multiplex PCR assay. In TCRdb, the immuneACCESS table is reduced to in-frame sequences with V and J assigned. These tables do not hold every clone; where another copy was compared, an unresolved V gene accounts for under half, and the others remain unexplained. This sample holds tens of thousands of clones; around 91% were observed only once. The ten largest clones capture roughly 2% of the sample. The source material was peripheral blood. These receptors came from a woman in her forties or fifties in a cohort sampled during active COVID-19.

In this sample, this clone turned up a few times. The chain recombines TRBV11-2 with TRBJ1-2; no clear D gene. Germline V lookup: CDR1 SGHAT, CDR2 FQNNGV. This CDR3 has 13 residues. V lost 0 bases and J lost 9, with 11 bases in between. Written as DNA, the CDR3 is TGTGCCAGCAGCTTAGAGGGTCTGGGCAGCTACACCTTC. Translation: CASSLEGLGSYTF. Looking up the rest from reference TRBV11-2 and TRBJ1-2 gives the full variable domain: EAGVAQSPRYKIIEKRQSVAFWCNPISGHATLYWYQQILGQGPKLLIQFQNNGVVDDSQLPKDRFSAERLKGVDSTLKIQPAKLEDSAVYLCASSLEGLGSYTFGSGTRLTVV.

The chain combines TRBV18 with TRBJ2-2; D is undetermined. CDR1 and CDR2 (germline): KGHSH, LQKENI. The CDR3 loop spans 15 amino acids. V was pared by 0 bases and J by 7 bases, with 12 bases between. The CDR3 protein is CASSPPITDIGELFF. The CDR3 DNA follows: TGTGCCAGCTCACCACCTATAACAGACATCGGGGAGCTGTTTTTT.

The chain links TRBV2 to TRBJ1-5; tentatively, D is TRBD1 (6 bases). V was shortened by 5 bases and J by 3 bases, with 11 bases between the two germline ends. The CDR3 runs 14 residues. From germline, CDR1 is SNHLY and CDR2 FYNNEI. The CDR3 DNA reads TGTGCCAGCAGTCCCCAGGGGCTCAATCAGCCCCAGCATTTT. Translating it yields CASSPQGLNQPQHF.

The chain links TRBV3-1 (or the pseudogene TRBV3-2) to TRBJ2-5; TRBD1 matches at 12 bases. V was clipped by 0 bases and J by 2 bases; unmatched bases: 10. Germline V gene lookup returns CDR1 LGHDT and CDR2 YNNKEL (reference sequence). The CDR3 totals 19 residues. As DNA, the CDR3 is TGTGCCAGCAGCCAAGATGCAGGGACAGGGGGCGAGGGGCAAGAGACCCAGTACTTC. Amino acid sequence: CASSQDAGTGGEGQETQYF.

CDR3 amino acids: CASSSGGLRSYNEQFF. The CDR3 DNA is TGTGCCAGCAGCTCAGGAGGGCTTAGGTCCTACAATGAGCAGTTCTTC. The V gene is TRBV5-6, the J gene TRBJ2-1; possibly TRBD2 for D (6 bases). CDR1 is SGHDT, CDR2 YYEEEE, per germline. The V and J ends lost 3 bases and 1 base respectively, with 14 bases between them. This CDR3 has 16 residues. The entire variable domain, with the rest obtained from reference TRBV5-6 and TRBJ2-1, is as follows: DAGVTQSPTHLIKTRGQQVTLRCSPKSGHDTVSWYQQALGQGPQFIFQYYEEEERQRGNFPDRFSGHQFPNYSSELNVNALLLGDSALYLCASSSGGLRSYNEQFFGPGTRLTVL.

The chain employs TRBV7-2 and TRBJ1-6; D remains unclear. The germline CDR1 and CDR2 sequences are SGHTA and FQGNSA. V was clipped by 5 bases and J by 5 bases, with 7 bases between them. This CDR3 spans 13 amino acids. CDR3 region: CASSPQNNSPLHF. The CDR3 nucleotides are TGTGCCAGCAGCCCGCAGAATAATTCACCCCTCCACTTT.

Here the CDR3 reads CASSEVSDSLSPGELFF. The DNA of the CDR3 is TGTGCCAGCAGCGAAGTAAGTGACAGCCTCTCACCCGGGGAGCTGTTTTTT. V is TRBV9 and J is TRBJ2-2; TRBD1 is a possible D gene (5 bases). This CDR3 has 17 amino acids. The germline gives CDR1 SGDLS, CDR2 YYNGEE. Trimming cost V 3 bases and J 6 bases, with 21 bases left between them. Full variable domain (outside the CDR3, taken from reference TRBV9 and TRBJ2-2): DSGVTQTPKHLITATGQRVTLRCSPRSGDLSVYWYQQSLDQGLQFLIQYYNGEERAKGNILERFSAQQFPDLHSELNLSSLELGDSALYFCASSEVSDSLSPGELFFGEGSRLTVL.

This chain uses TRBV5-1 with TRBJ1-6; D unclear. The CDR3 has 17 residues. The germline V and J ends were trimmed by 0 bases and 0 bases, with 10 bases remaining between them. Germline assignment: CDR1 SGHRS and CDR2 YFSETQ. CDR3 region: CASSLVTGSSYNSPLHF. The CDR3 bases are TGCGCCAGCAGCTTGGTCACGGGGAGCTCCTATAATTCACCCCTCCACTTT.

The V call is TRBV7-2, the J call TRBJ1-1; 8 bases map to TRBD1. In germline, CDR1 is SGHTA, CDR2 FQGNSA. This CDR3 is 13 amino acids long. V dropped 4 bases and J dropped 4; count of bases not matched to a gene: 2. The CDR3 spells CASSYTGGTEAFF. The CDR3 nucleotides read TGTGCCAGCAGCTACACAGGGGGCACTGAAGCTTTCTTT.

The chain couples TRBV11-3 to TRBJ1-3; D is unresolved. V lost 5 bases to trimming and J lost 2 bases, with 13 bases between them. CDR3 size: 15 residues. The V gene's germline CDR1 is SGHNT and CDR2 YENEEA. CDR3 loop: CASSPPGSAGNTIYF. The CDR3 nucleotides read TGTGCCAGCAGCCCCCCTGGCAGTGCTGGAAACACCATATATTTT.

The chain joins TRBV27 to TRBJ1-3; TRBD1 aligns across 7 bases. V gave up 5 bases and J gave up 3 bases; unmatched junction bases: 10. CDR1 MNHEY and CDR2 SMNVEV come from the germline V gene (reference sequence). The CDR3 spans 16 residues. CDR3 DNA sequence: TGTGCCAGCAGTCCCCCCGACAGGGAAAGTGGAAACACCATATATTTT. Its protein product is CASSPPDRESGNTIYF.

The V and J genes are TRBV7-9 and TRBJ2-7; TRBD2 is a possible D gene (7 bases). The V end lost 8 bases, the J end lost 7 bases, and 21 bases lay between the germline ends. The germline V gene has CDR1 SEHNR and CDR2 FQNEAQ (reference sequence). The CDR3 is made up of 14 amino acids. CDR3 DNA: TGTGCCAGCCGGAGAGCGGGACAAGGGGATGAGCAGTACTTC. This encodes CASRRAGQGDEQYF.

This clone was found a few times. The rearrangement uses TRBV9 and TRBJ2-1; possible D gene TRBD2, 6 bases. This CDR3 has 18 residues. Germline CDR1 is SGDLS and CDR2 is YYNGEE. Trimming cost V 3 bases and J 7 bases, with 26 bases left between them. The CDR3 region is CASSAPHPNSGVGNEQFF. CDR3 nucleotide sequence: TGTGCCAGCAGCGCACCCCACCCAAACTCGGGAGTGGGTAATGAGCAGTTCTTC.

This clone has a handful of counts. A junction boundary mismatches the germline segment, possibly from a read error. The genes are TRBV3-1 (or the pseudogene TRBV3-2) and TRBJ1-4; D is unresolved. CDR1 is LGHDT and CDR2 is YNNKEL in the germline V gene (reference sequence). The CDR3 is made up of 16 amino acids. The CDR3 nucleotides are TGTGCCAGCAGCAAAGACGGGTTAGCAACTAATGAAAAACTGTTTTTT. Translated, it gives CASSKDGLATNEKLFF.

The rearrangement uses TRBV7-2 and TRBJ2-2; 8 positions match TRBD2. The CDR3 contains 14 residues. Germline CDR1 is SGHTA and CDR2 is FQGNSA. The ends lost 6 bases at V and 6 bases at J; junction bases unmatched: 6. The CDR3 sequence is CASSRNSGAGELFF. The CDR3 nucleotides are TGTGCCAGCAGTAGAAATAGCGGGGCCGGGGAGCTGTTTTTT. Looking up the rest from reference TRBV7-2 and TRBJ2-2 gives the full variable domain: GAGVSQSPSNKVTEKGKDVELRCDPISGHTALYWYRQSLGQGLEFLIYFQGNSAPDKSGLPSDRFSAERTGGSVSTLTIQRTQQEDSAVYLCASSRNSGAGELFFGEGSRLTVL.

This chain links TRBV2 with TRBJ1-1; D remains unclear. Looked up from germline, CDR1 is SNHLY and CDR2 is FYNNEI. Between the trimmed V and J ends, which lost 2 bases and 0 bases, there was a span of 13 bases. This CDR3 comprises 16 residues. The CDR3 region is CASSERGTWMNTEAFF. The CDR3, as DNA: TGTGCCAGCAGTGAAAGAGGTACCTGGATGAACACTGAAGCTTTCTTT.

This chain joins TRBV18 and TRBJ2-3; D call uncertain. Germline lookup yields CDR1 KGHSH and CDR2 LQKENI. The CDR3 has 15 residues. The V and J ends lost 4 bases and 0 bases respectively, with 11 bases between them. The CDR3 region is CASSRQATSTDTQYF. The CDR3 DNA reads as TGTGCCAGCTCACGGCAGGCCACTAGCACAGATACGCAGTATTTT.

The chain employs TRBV19 and TRBJ2-7, with a weak D call TRBD2 (6 bases). This CDR3 comprises 13 residues. V was clipped by 5 bases and J by 4 bases, with 12 bases between them. The germline gives CDR1 LNHDA, CDR2 SQIVND (reference sequence). Here the CDR3 reads CASSARAGYEQYF. In DNA form, the CDR3 reads TGTGCCAGTAGTGCCCGGGCGGGGTACGAGCAGTACTTC.

The sample holds one count of this clone. The chain carries TRBV28 and TRBJ2-7, with 8 bases aligning to TRBD1. V dropped 4 bases and J dropped 3; count of bases not matched to a gene: 5. The CDR3 totals 14 residues. Germline CDR1 MDHEN, CDR2 SYDVKM. CDR3 sequence (DNA): TGTGCCAGCAGTTCGGCGACAGGGGACTACGAGCAGTACTTC. Its translation: CASSSATGDYEQYF.

The gene calls are TRBV18 and TRBJ1-6; maybe TRBD1 (6 bases). Germline V lookup: CDR1 KGHSH, CDR2 LQKENI. The V and J ends lost 5 bases and 5 bases respectively, with 10 bases between them. The CDR3 extends over 14 amino acids. CDR3 coding DNA: TGTGCCAGCTCATCGTCAGGGGATAATTCACCCCTCCACTTT. Translated, it gives CASSSSGDNSPLHF.

In the case of this clone: This same CDR3 is encoded by further DNA sequences in the sample. This sequence joins TRBV5-1 and TRBJ2-7; TRBD2 is a possible D gene (5 bases). Germline-derived CDR1 and CDR2 are SGHRS and YFSETQ. The CDR3 contains 12 residues. V lost 4 bases to trimming and J lost 2 bases, with 7 bases between them. The CDR3 bases are TGCGCCAGCAGCCCGGGAACCTACGAGCAGTACTTC. It encodes CASSPGTYEQYF.

This rearrangement joins TRBV7-8 to TRBJ2-1; TRBD2 aligns across 13 bases. Germline-derived CDR1 and CDR2 are SGHVS and FQNEAQ. This CDR3 comprises 12 residues. V lost 7 bases, J lost 13 bases, and 4 bases stayed unmatched. CDR3 protein: CASTGTSGEQFF. CDR3 sequence (DNA): TGTGCCAGCACCGGGACTAGCGGGGAACAGTTCTTC.

This sequence joins TRBV28 and TRBJ2-7; 9 nucleotides match TRBD1. Trimming took 10 bases from V and 2 from J; bases not matched to a gene: 9. The V gene's germline CDR1 is MDHEN and CDR2 SYDVKM. The CDR3 sequence is 14 residues long. The CDR3 DNA is TGTGCCACCGTACTCGGGACAGGGCCCTACGAGCAGTACTTC. Residues: CATVLGTGPYEQYF.

This clone showed up just once. The chain links TRBV6-5 to TRBJ2-5, with 10 bases identical to TRBD2. After removal of 4 bases from V and 5 bases from J, the junction contained 7 bases not matched to a gene. This CDR3 comprises 15 residues. Germline CDR1 and CDR2: MNHEY and SVGAGI. The CDR3 sequence: CASSSGTSVGETQYF. The CDR3 nucleotides are TGTGCCAGCAGTTCGGGGACTAGCGTGGGGGAGACCCAGTACTTC.

This sequence joins TRBV27 and TRBJ1-2; 8 positions match TRBD1. Unmatched junction bases numbered 5, after V lost 3 bases and J lost 2 bases. The germline gives CDR1 MNHEY, CDR2 SMNVEV (reference sequence). The CDR3 length is 15 residues. The chain's CDR3 is CASSLATGVNYGYTF. DNA of the CDR3: TGTGCCAGCAGTTTGGCGACAGGGGTAAACTATGGCTACACCTTC.

CDR3 sequence: CASSQGQTNEQFF. In DNA form, the CDR3 reads TGTGCCAGCAGCCAGGGACAGACCAATGAGCAGTTCTTC. V and J are TRBV3-1 (or the pseudogene TRBV3-2) and TRBJ2-1, with 7 bases aligning to TRBD1. The V gene's germline CDR1 is LGHDT and CDR2 YNNKEL (reference sequence). Trimming took 3 bases from V and 6 from J; bases not matched to a gene: 2. This CDR3 has 13 amino acids.

This clone was counted once. V gene TRBV6-5 combines with J gene TRBJ2-2; D perhaps matches TRBD1 (5 bases). Trimming cost V 5 bases and J 1 base, with 5 bases left between them. This CDR3 contains 13 residues. Germline V gene data show CDR1 as MNHEY and CDR2 as SVGAGI. The CDR3 nucleotides are TGTGCCAGCAGTCAGGGGAACACCGGGGAGCTGTTTTTT. It specifies CASSQGNTGELFF.

This chain joins TRBV30 and TRBJ1-5; the D gene is possibly TRBD1 (6 bases). The CDR3 spans 17 residues. Trimming stripped 3 bases from V and 0 bases from J, with 18 bases between. The V gene's germline CDR1 is GTSNPN and CDR2 SVGIG (reference sequence). Here the CDR3 reads CAWRMRGGASSNQPQHF. As DNA, the CDR3 is TGTGCCTGGAGGATGAGGGGGGGGGCGAGTAGCAATCAGCCCCAGCATTTT.

The chain joins TRBV7-9 to TRBJ1-5, with D tentatively TRBD1 (6 bases). The CDR3 is 16 residues long. V lost 5 bases and J lost 0, with 14 bases in between. Germline CDR1 is SEHNR and CDR2 is FQNEAQ (reference sequence). The CDR3 loop is CASSADGTYSNQPQHF. The CDR3 DNA reads as TGTGCCAGCAGCGCCGATGGGACATATAGCAATCAGCCCCAGCATTTT.

A note on this clone: One base away lies a much larger clone, so this may be a sequencing read error. The rearrangement uses TRBV7-8 and TRBJ2-1; the match to TRBD2 covers 10 bases. The V segment lost 5 bases and the J segment 8 bases; nucleotides outside the gene matches: 6. The V gene's germline CDR1 is SGHVS and CDR2 FQNEAQ. The CDR3 loop spans 14 amino acids. The chain's CDR3 is CASSRAGGPDEQFF. CDR3 sequence (DNA): TGTGCCAGCAGCCGAGCGGGAGGGCCGGATGAGCAGTTCTTC. Complete variable domain (other parts from reference TRBV7-8 and TRBJ2-1): GAGVSQSPRYKVAKRGQDVALRCDPISGHVSLFWYQQALGQGPEFLTYFQNEAQLDKSGLPSDRFFAERPEGSVSTLKIQRTQQEDSAVYLCASSRAGGPDEQFFGPGTRLTVL.

The rearrangement links TRBV5-1 to TRBJ2-2, with TRBD2 matching over 10 bases. From germline, CDR1 is SGHRS and CDR2 YFSETQ. The CDR3 spans 14 residues. The V segment lost 6 bases and the J segment 4 bases; nucleotides outside the gene matches: 3. The CDR3 DNA reads TGCGCCAGCACCCGGACTAGCGGCACCGGGGAGCTGTTTTTT. This gives the protein CASTRTSGTGELFF.

V gene TRBV23-1 combines with J gene TRBJ2-7, with 9 positions matching TRBD1. TRBV23-1 is assigned to the ORF class and has an uncertain function. CDR3 length: 13 residues. J lost 6 bases, V lost 10 bases, and 10 bases had no gene match. In DNA form, the CDR3 reads TGCGCCAACTCACCGGGACAGGGTATCGAGCAGTACTTC. It specifies CANSPGQGIEQYF.